This is a list of T cell receptor beta chains from one sample in a study of CD8+CD57+ T cells in acquired aplastic anemia. TCRdb itself ran the reads through MiXCR, one entry per CDR3 protein. The data show about 160,000 distinct CDR3 sequences, with 40% to 60% seen just once and under 40% held by the top ten. Sequenced input: sorted CD4+, CD8+, or CD8+CD57+ T cells (not recorded which) from PBMCs. These receptors all stem from a human donor with aplastic anemia. The CDR3 runs from the conserved cysteine through the conserved F or W. The D gene is left open where the match is weak. Clone size is given for some rows only: seen once, a few or many times, or a class if the clone is expanded.

abundance	d_gene	v_gene	j_gene	CDR3aa	CDR3nt
NA	TRBD1	TRBV7-2	TRBJ2-7	CASSFDRVSSYEQYF	TGTGCCAGCAGCTTTGACAGGGTTAGCTCCTACGAGCAGTACTTC
few	NA	TRBV29-1	TRBJ1-1	CSVEDSVNTEAFF	TGCAGCGTTGAAGATTCGGTGAACACTGAAGCTTTCTTT
many	NA	TRBV6-5	TRBJ2-5	CASSYSRGHRETQYF	TGTGCCAGCAGTTACTCAAGAGGGCACCGTGAGACCCAGTACTTC
NA	NA	TRBV2	TRBJ2-1	CASSEGRESQFF	TGTGCCAGCAGTGAAGGACGGGAGTCGCAGTTCTTC
NA	NA	TRBV15	TRBJ1-3	CATSRDSGGIRSGNTIYF	TGTGCCACCAGCAGAGATTCGGGCGGAATCAGATCGGGAAACACCATATATTTT
many	TRBD1	TRBV25-1	TRBJ1-6	CASRGGRDRENSPLHF	TGTGCCAGCAGGGGAGGCCGGGACAGGGAAAATTCACCCCTCCACTTT
NA	NA	TRBV11-1	TRBJ2-7	CASSRTETYEQYF	TGTGCCAGCAGCCGAACGGAGACCTACGAGCAGTACTTC
few	TRBD1	TRBV2	TRBJ2-7	CASRADREEQYF	TGTGCCAGCAGAGCAGACAGGGAGGAGCAGTACTTC
many	TRBD1	TRBV7-9	TRBJ1-2	CASSLIPGQGLGYTF	TGTGCCAGCAGCTTGATACCGGGACAGGGCCTTGGCTACACCTTC
NA	NA	TRBV20-1	TRBJ1-5	CSASEHAGQVLYSNQPPHF	TGCAGTGCTAGTGAACACGCGGGGCAGGTCCTATATAGCAATCAGCCCCCGCATTTT